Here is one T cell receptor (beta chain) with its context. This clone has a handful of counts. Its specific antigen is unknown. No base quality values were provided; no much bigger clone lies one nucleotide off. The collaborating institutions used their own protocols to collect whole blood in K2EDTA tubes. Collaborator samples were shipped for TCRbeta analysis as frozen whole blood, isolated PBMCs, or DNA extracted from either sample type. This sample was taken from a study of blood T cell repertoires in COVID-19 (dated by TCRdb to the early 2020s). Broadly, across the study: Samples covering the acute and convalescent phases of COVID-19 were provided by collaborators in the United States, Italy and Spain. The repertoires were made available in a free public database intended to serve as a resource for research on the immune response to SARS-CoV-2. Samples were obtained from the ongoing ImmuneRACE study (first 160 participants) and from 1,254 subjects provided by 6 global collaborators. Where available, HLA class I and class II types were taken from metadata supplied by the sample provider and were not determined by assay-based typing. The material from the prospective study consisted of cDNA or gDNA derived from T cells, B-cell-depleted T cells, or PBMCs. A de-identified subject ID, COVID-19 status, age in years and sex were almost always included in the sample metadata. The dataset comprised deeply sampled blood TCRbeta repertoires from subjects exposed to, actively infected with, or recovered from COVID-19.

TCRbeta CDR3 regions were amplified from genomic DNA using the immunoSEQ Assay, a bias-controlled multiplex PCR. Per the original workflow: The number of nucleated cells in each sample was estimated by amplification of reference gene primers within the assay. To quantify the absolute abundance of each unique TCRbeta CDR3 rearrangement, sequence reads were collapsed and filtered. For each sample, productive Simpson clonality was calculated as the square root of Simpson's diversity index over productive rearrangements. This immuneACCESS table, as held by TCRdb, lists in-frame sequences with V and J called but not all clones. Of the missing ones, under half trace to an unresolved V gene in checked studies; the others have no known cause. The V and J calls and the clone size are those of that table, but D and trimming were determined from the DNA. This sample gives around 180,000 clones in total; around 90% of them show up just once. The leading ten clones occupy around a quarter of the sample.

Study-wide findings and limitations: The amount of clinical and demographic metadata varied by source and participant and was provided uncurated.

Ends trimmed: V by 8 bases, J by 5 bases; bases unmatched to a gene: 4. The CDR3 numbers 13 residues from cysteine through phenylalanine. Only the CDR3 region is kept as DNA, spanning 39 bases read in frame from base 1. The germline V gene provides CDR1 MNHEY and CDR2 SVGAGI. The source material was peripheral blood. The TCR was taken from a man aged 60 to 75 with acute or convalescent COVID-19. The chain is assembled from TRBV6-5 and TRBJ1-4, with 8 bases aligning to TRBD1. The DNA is TGTGCCAGCTGGACAGGGTTGAATGAAAAACTGTTTTTT. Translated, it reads CASWTGLNEKLFF.